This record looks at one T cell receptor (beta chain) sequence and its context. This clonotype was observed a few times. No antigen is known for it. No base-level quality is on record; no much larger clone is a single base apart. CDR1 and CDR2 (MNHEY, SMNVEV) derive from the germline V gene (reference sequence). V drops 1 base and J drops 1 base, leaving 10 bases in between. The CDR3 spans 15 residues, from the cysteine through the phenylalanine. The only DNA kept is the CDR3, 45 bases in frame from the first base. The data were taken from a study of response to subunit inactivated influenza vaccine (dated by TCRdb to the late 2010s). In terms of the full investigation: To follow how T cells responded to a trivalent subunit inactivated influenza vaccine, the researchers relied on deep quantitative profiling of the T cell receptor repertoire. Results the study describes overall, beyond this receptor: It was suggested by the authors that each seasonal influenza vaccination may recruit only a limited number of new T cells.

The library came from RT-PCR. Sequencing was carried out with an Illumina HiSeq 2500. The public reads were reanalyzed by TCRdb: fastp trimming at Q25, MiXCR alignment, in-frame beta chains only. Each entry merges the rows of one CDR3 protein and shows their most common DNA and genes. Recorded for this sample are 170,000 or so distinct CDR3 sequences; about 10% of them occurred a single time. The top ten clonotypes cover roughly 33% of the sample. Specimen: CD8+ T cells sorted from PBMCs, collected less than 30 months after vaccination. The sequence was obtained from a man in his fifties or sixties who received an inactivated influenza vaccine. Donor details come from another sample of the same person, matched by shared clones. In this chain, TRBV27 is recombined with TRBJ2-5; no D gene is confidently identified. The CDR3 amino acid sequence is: CASSLFYGIQETQYF. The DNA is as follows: TGTGCCAGCAGTTTATTCTACGGAATCCAAGAGACCCAGTACTTC.